The clone carrying this T cell receptor (beta chain) has at least ten counts. The CDR3 runs to 10 residues. V dropped 5 bases and J dropped 4 bases, with 5 bases sitting between them. CDR1 is DFQATT and CDR2 is SNEGSKA in the germline V gene (reference sequence). Amplification of TCR beta CDR3 regions was performed using RNA transcripts as template. Researchers ran a first-round RT-PCR on the TCR CDR3 using the HTBI primer set. TCRdb reanalysed the multiplex PCR reads using MiXCR and keeps one entry per CDR3 protein. Here the sample spans some 620,000 distinct CDR3 sequences, 16% being singletons. For Graves' hyperthyroidism to be stable, ophthalmopathy could not progress within 18 months. This entry is derived from a study of T cells in Graves' hyperthyroidism and ophthalmopathy.

This sequence joins TRBV20-1 and TRBJ2-5; D remains unclear. The sequencing input was blood. This receptor was taken from a woman in her twenties or thirties with Graves' hyperthyroidism. The CDR3 reads CSADRETQYF. CDR3 DNA sequence: TGCAGTGCTGATCGAGAGACCCAGTACTTC.